This T cell receptor beta chain appears in the sequencing data of a study of T cell responses to AZD1222 COVID-19 vaccine. About the study: Analyses pooled second doses at about 4 or about 12 weeks. Study-wide results and limits: Researchers report vaccine-associated CD4 TCRs spanning spike, with dominance at 160-218 and 743-854.

Trimming shortened V by 5 bases and J by 1 base, and 3 bases separated the two germline ends. Germline CDR1 KGHSH, CDR2 LQKENI. CDR3 size: 12 residues. Concerning this clone itself: The target antigen is unknown.

Profiling relied on immunoSEQ multiplex PCR, and the TCRdb table lists in-frame clones only, not all of them. This table has around 62,000 clones, roughly 89% appearing once. Specimen: peripheral blood, collected on day 0 of AZD1222 vaccination. The source is an adult in good health. This chain connects TRBV18 to TRBJ1-5; D gene ambiguous. The CDR3 coding sequence is TGTGCCAGCTCATACAGCAATCAGCCCCAGCATTTT. It specifies CASSYSNQPQHF.